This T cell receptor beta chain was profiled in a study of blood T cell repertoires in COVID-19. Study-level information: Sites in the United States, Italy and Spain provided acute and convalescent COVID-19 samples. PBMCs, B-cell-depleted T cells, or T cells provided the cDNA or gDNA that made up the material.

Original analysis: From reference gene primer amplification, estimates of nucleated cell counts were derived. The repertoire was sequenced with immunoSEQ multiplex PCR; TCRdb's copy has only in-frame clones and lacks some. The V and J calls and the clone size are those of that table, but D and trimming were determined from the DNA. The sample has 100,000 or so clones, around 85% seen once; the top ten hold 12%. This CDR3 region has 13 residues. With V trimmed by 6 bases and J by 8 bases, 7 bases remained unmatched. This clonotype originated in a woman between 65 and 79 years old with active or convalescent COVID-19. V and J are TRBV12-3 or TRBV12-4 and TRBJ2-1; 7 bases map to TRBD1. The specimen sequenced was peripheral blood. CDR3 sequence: CASSIDRDDEQFF. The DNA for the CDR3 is TGTGCCAGCAGCATCGACAGGGACGATGAGCAGTTCTTC.